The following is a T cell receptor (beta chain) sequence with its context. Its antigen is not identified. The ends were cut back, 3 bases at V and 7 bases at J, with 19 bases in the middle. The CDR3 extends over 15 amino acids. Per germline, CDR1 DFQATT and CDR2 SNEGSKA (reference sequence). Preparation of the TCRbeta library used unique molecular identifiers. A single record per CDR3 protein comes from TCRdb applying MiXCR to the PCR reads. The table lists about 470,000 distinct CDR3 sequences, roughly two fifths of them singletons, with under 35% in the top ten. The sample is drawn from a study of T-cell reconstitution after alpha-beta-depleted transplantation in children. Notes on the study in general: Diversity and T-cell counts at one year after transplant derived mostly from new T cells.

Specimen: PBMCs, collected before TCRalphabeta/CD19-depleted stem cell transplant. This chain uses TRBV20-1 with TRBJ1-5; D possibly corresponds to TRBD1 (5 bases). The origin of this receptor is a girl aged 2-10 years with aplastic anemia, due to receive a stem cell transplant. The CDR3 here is CSASGAGEPGQPQHF. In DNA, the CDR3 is TGCAGTGCTAGTGGGGCGGGGGAGCCGGGCCAGCCCCAGCATTTT.